One and the same sample provided the 21 T cell receptor beta chains below, sequenced in a study of blood T cell repertoires in COVID-19. Profiling relied on immunoSEQ multiplex PCR, and the TCRdb table lists in-frame clones only, not all of them. The sample has approximately 450,000 clones; approximately 92% are singletons. The material sequenced was PBMCs or T cells enriched from blood (not recorded which). All receptors derive from a man aged 25-45 years who had recovered from COVID-19.

This rearrangement joins TRBV24-1 to TRBJ1-6; TRBD1 matches 7 bases. This CDR3 comprises 15 residues. V gave up 7 bases and J gave up 7 bases; unmatched junction bases: 9. In germline, CDR1 is KGHDR, CDR2 SFDVKD. The CDR3 loop reads CATRAPGTENSPLHF. In DNA form, the CDR3 reads TGTGCCACCAGGGCTCCCGGGACAGAAAATTCACCCCTCCACTTT.

V is TRBV27 and J is TRBJ1-5, with TRBD1 identical over 8 bases. V was pared by 6 bases and J by 3 bases, with 1 base of the junction left unmatched. Germline values: CDR1 MNHEY, CDR2 SMNVEV (reference sequence). The CDR3 has 13 amino acids. The CDR3 sequence: CASRDRANQPQHF. The CDR3 DNA is TGTGCCAGCAGGGACAGGGCCAATCAGCCCCAGCATTTT.

The gene calls are TRBV6-5 and TRBJ2-2; TRBD1 matches 8 bases. CDR1 is MNHEY and CDR2 is SVGAGI in the germline V gene. The CDR3 consists of 15 residues. V was clipped by 6 bases and J by 5 bases; unmatched bases: 8. The CDR3 DNA is TGTGCCAGCAGCCAACAGGGGGGAAGTACCGGGGAGCTGTTTTTT. Translated, it gives CASSQQGGSTGELFF.

This chain connects TRBV5-8 to TRBJ1-2; 7 bases are shared with TRBD1. CDR3 length equals 19 residues. V was pared by 2 bases and J by 10 bases, with 26 bases of the junction left unmatched. Germline CDR1 and CDR2: SGHTS and YDEGEE. The CDR3 DNA follows: TGTGCCAGCAGCTTAGATACTGGCACAGGGGCGTATTATCTATCGACCTACACCTTC. It specifies CASSLDTGTGAYYLSTYTF.

The chain recombines TRBV10-3 with TRBJ2-6; D remains unclear. Per the germline V gene, CDR1 is ENHRY and CDR2 is SYGVKD. V was pared by 3 bases and J by 0 bases, with 3 bases between. CDR3 length: 14 amino acids. DNA of the CDR3: TGTGCCATCAGTGACAGCTCTGGGGCCAACGTCCTGACTTTC. Translating it yields CAISDSSGANVLTF.

This clone was seen a few times. The V call is TRBV7-6, the J call TRBJ2-1; D not certain. Germline assignment: CDR1 SGHVS and CDR2 FNYEAQ. The CDR3 is made up of 16 amino acids. V lost 1 base and J lost 0, with 10 bases in between. CDR3 coding DNA: TGTGCCAGCAGCTTAGTAGCTGGAAGCTCCTACAATGAGCAGTTCTTC. Protein: CASSLVAGSSYNEQFF. Based on the CDR3 plus reference TRBV7-6 and TRBJ2-1, the full variable domain is GAGVSQSPRYKVTKRGQDVALRCDPISGHVSLYWYRQALGQGPEFLTYFNYEAQQDKSGLPNDRFSAERPEGSISTLTIQRTEQRDSAMYRCASSLVAGSSYNEQFFGPGTRLTVL.

This clone was counted a few times. The chain has TRBV2 and TRBJ1-5; 10 positions match TRBD1. Germline-derived CDR1 and CDR2 are SNHLY and FYNNEI. The ends lost 8 bases at V and 3 bases at J; junction bases unmatched: 4. The CDR3 runs 14 residues. The CDR3 region is CASGTGVDNQPQHF. The DNA for the CDR3 is TGTGCCAGCGGGACAGGGGTTGACAATCAGCCCCAGCATTTT.

The chain employs TRBV2 and TRBJ1-6, with 10 bases fitting TRBD1. Germline V gene data show CDR1 as SNHLY and CDR2 as FYNNEI. Trimming cost V 6 bases and J 4 bases; bases outside gene matches: 3. This CDR3 spans 15 amino acids. The CDR3 DNA follows: TGTGCCAGCAGGGACAGGGGGGAATATAATTCACCCCTCCACTTT. Its translation: CASRDRGEYNSPLHF.

V gene TRBV6-2 or TRBV6-3 combines with J gene TRBJ2-4; the D gene is possibly TRBD1 (6 bases). CDR3 length equals 16 residues. Germline V gene sequence: CDR1 MNHEY, CDR2 SVGEGT. Trimming cost V 4 bases and J 9 bases, with 22 bases left between them. The CDR3, as DNA: TGTGCCAGCAGTTCAATCGGACAGTACCTTTCGGGCATTCAGTACTTC. This codes for CASSSIGQYLSGIQYF.

The chain joins TRBV28 to TRBJ1-5, with D perhaps matching TRBD1 (5 bases). V lost 2 bases and J 2 bases, leaving 13 bases between the germline ends. This CDR3 contains 16 residues. The V gene's germline CDR1 is MDHEN and CDR2 SYDVKM. The chain's CDR3 is CASSLGASRGNQPQHF. The CDR3, as DNA: TGTGCCAGCAGTTTAGGCGCCAGCAGGGGCAATCAGCCCCAGCATTTT.

The chain employs TRBV7-9 and TRBJ2-1; tentative D call: TRBD2 (5 bases). CDR1 SEHNR and CDR2 FQNEAQ come from the germline V gene (reference sequence). The CDR3 is made up of 16 amino acids. V lost 1 base and J 2 bases, leaving 12 bases between the germline ends. CDR3 coding DNA: TGTGCCAGCAGCTTAGTAATGGACGGGGCCTACAATGAGCAGTTCTTC. Its protein product is CASSLVMDGAYNEQFF.

This clone was observed a handful of times. The chain links TRBV18 to TRBJ2-1; D remains unclear. Germline assignment: CDR1 KGHSH and CDR2 LQKENI. The CDR3 runs to 15 residues. V was pared by 0 bases and J by 5 bases, with 11 bases between. The CDR3 sequence: CASSPPVNSDNEQFF. The CDR3 DNA follows: TGTGCCAGCTCACCACCGGTGAACTCGGACAATGAGCAGTTCTTC.

CDR3 sequence (DNA): TGTGCCAGCAGTGACCATAACTATGGCTACACCTTC. As protein: CASSDHNYGYTF. The chain carries TRBV25-1 and TRBJ1-2; D call uncertain. The germline V and J ends were trimmed by 3 bases and 1 base, with 3 bases remaining between them. The CDR3 covers 12 residues. Germline V gene lookup returns CDR1 MGHDK and CDR2 SYGVNS.

This chain joins TRBV15 and TRBJ1-1; D unresolved. The CDR3 is made up of 13 amino acids. Germline loops: CDR1 LNHNV, CDR2 YYDKDF (reference sequence). V was shortened by 3 bases and J by 0 bases, with 5 bases between the two germline ends. The CDR3, as DNA: TGTGCCACCAGCAGGCTAATGAACACTGAAGCTTTCTTT. This gives the protein CATSRLMNTEAFF.

V usage is TRBV6-5 and J usage is TRBJ2-7, with 9 bases that match TRBD1. The junction had 5 bases not matched to a gene; V was cut back by 2 bases and J by 3 bases. The CDR3 extends over 15 amino acids. CDR1 MNHEY and CDR2 SVGAGI come from the germline V gene. CDR3 amino acids: CASSYAEGQGYEQYF. CDR3 sequence (DNA): TGTGCCAGCAGTTACGCTGAGGGACAGGGCTACGAGCAGTACTTC.

CDR3 DNA sequence: TGTGCCAGCAGTTCCGCGGACAGGGGGCATCAGCCCCAGCATTTT. It codes for CASSSADRGHQPQHF. The chain employs TRBV28 and TRBJ1-5; 11 bases fit TRBD1. Trimming removed 4 bases from V and 5 bases from J; junction bases left unmatched: 4. The CDR3 runs 15 residues. CDR1 is MDHEN, CDR2 SYDVKM, per germline. The entire variable domain, with the rest obtained from reference TRBV28 and TRBJ1-5, is as follows: DVKVTQSSRYLVKRTGEKVFLECVQDMDHENMFWYRQDPGLGLRLIYFSYDVKMKEKGDIPEGYSVSREKKERFSLILESASTNQTSMYLCASSSADRGHQPQHFGDGTRLSIL.

CDR3 region: CASSRGPTNYGYTF. Here the CDR3 DNA reads TGTGCCAGCAGCCGGGGGCCCACTAACTATGGCTACACCTTC. V gene TRBV3-1 (or the pseudogene TRBV3-2) combines with J gene TRBJ1-2; D perhaps matches TRBD1 (6 bases). This CDR3 is 14 amino acids long. The germline V gene has CDR1 LGHDT and CDR2 YNNKEL (reference sequence). V lost 4 bases and J lost 0, with 9 bases in between.

The V and J genes are TRBV2 and TRBJ2-7; 13 bases are a match to TRBD2. CDR1 and CDR2 from the germline V gene are SNHLY and FYNNEI. The CDR3 has 17 amino acids. Unmatched junction bases numbered 6, after V lost 4 bases and J lost 0 bases. CDR3 coding DNA: TGTGCCAGCAGTGGAAGGACTAGCGGGAGTGGCTCCTACGAGCAGTACTTC. It yields the protein CASSGRTSGSGSYEQYF. The complete variable domain, with remaining parts taken from reference TRBV2 and TRBJ2-7, reads EPEVTQTPSHQVTQMGQEVILRCVPISNHLYFYWYRQILGQKVEFLVSFYNNEISEKSEIFDDQFSVERPDGSNFTLKIRSTKLEDSAMYFCASSGRTSGSGSYEQYFGPGTRLTVT.

The chain joins TRBV15 to TRBJ2-1, with D perhaps matching TRBD2 (6 bases). CDR1 LNHNV and CDR2 YYDKDF come from the germline V gene (reference sequence). Trimming took off 0 bases at V and 9 bases at J, with 24 bases between the two ends. This CDR3 comprises 18 residues. The CDR3 spells CATSRDLATSRERSEQFF. The CDR3 coding sequence is TGTGCCACCAGCAGAGATCTTGCGACTAGTCGGGAGAGGAGTGAGCAGTTCTTC.

The chain is built from TRBV27 and TRBJ2-3, with 7 bases matching TRBD2. Germline V gene lookup returns CDR1 MNHEY and CDR2 SMNVEV (reference sequence). Trimming took 9 bases from V and 8 from J; bases not matched to a gene: 8. The CDR3 spans 12 residues. The chain's CDR3 is CASGEGSATQYF. The CDR3 coding sequence is TGTGCCAGTGGGGAGGGGAGTGCTACGCAGTATTTT.

A note on this clone: Other DNA sequences within the sample encode an identical CDR3. The chain has TRBV28 and TRBJ1-1; TRBD1 agrees at 7 bases. From germline, CDR1 is MDHEN and CDR2 SYDVKM. The CDR3 has 14 residues. V shed 6 bases and J 1 base; nucleotides not matched to a gene: 5. CDR3 DNA sequence: TGTGCCAGCAGCGCAGGGACAGCGAACACTGAAGCTTTCTTT. Its protein product is CASSAGTANTEAFF.